The rows below give T cell receptor beta chains drawn from one sample of a study of T-cell reconstitution after alpha-beta-depleted transplantation in children. TCRdb analysed the PCR reads with MiXCR anew, one entry per CDR3 protein. The table has hundreds of thousands of distinct CDR3 sequences, around 10% seen once; the top ten hold approximately 7%. The sample consisted of PBMCs, taken before TCRalphabeta/CD19-depleted stem cell transplant. The receptors come from a boy less than two years old with acute myeloid leukemia, due to receive a stem cell transplant. CDR3s include the opening cysteine and the closing phenylalanine or tryptophan. D genes are given only for firm matches. The size of a clone is reported for some rows only, either as once, few or many, or as a class for expanded clones.

size	D	V	J	DNA	CDR3
many	TRBD1	TRBV6-1	TRBJ2-7	TGTGCCAGCAGTGAAGGACAGGGGACGTTCTACGAGCAGTACTTC	CASSEGQGTFYEQYF
few	-	TRBV28	TRBJ2-7	TGTGCCAGCGGAAGCCCGACAGTCTTTAACTACGAGCAGTACTTC	CASGSPTVFNYEQYF
many	-	TRBV7-2	TRBJ1-5	TGTGCCAGCAGCTTAACCAGGGAAGGCAATCAGCCCCAGCATTTT	CASSLTREGNQPQHF
-	TRBD1	TRBV12-3/TRBV12-4	TRBJ2-7	TGTGCCAGCAGTTTGACAGGGCTGGACTACGAGCAGTACTTC	CASSLTGLDYEQYF
few	-	TRBV14	TRBJ2-1	TGTGCCAGCAGCCAAACCCATTACAATGAGCAGTTCTTC	CASSQTHYNEQFF
few	-	TRBV5-1	TRBJ2-7	TGCGCCAGCAAACGACAGGGAGGTAGCTACGAGCAGTACTTC	CASKRQGGSYEQYF
many	-	TRBV6-4	TRBJ2-3	TGTGCCAGCAGTGCCGGGATTTTCACAGATACGCAGTATTTT	CASSAGIFTDTQYF
many	TRBD1	TRBV5-5	TRBJ1-5	TGTGCCAGCAGCCCGGGACAGTACAATCAGCCCCAGCATTTT	CASSPGQYNQPQHF
many	-	TRBV28	TRBJ1-1	TGTGCCAGCATACGACAGGTAAACACTGAAGCTTTCTTT	CASIRQVNTEAFF
many	-	TRBV7-9	TRBJ2-7	TGTGCCAGCCGGCTGCAGGACAACTCCTACGAGCAGTACTTC	CASRLQDNSYEQYF
few	TRBD1	TRBV7-2	TRBJ2-2	TGTGCCAGCAGCCCCAAACTAGGGACAGGGGCCGGGGAGCTGTTTTTT	CASSPKLGTGAGELFF
many	-	TRBV29-1	TRBJ2-3	TGCAGCCCTGTCTGGGAAGATACGCAGTATTTT	CSPVWEDTQYF
many	-	TRBV10-2	TRBJ1-5	TGCGCCAGCAGTGAGTCAGGCCTGCTGCAGCCCCAGCATTTT	CASSESGLLQPQHF
many	-	TRBV4-2	TRBJ1-2	TGTGCCAGCAGCCAAGATTGGGCATCCGGCGATGGCTACACCTTC	CASSQDWASGDGYTF
-	TRBD2	TRBV7-2	TRBJ2-2	TGTGCCAGCAGCTTACGGGGCGGGAGGTCGGACACCGGGGAGCTGTTTTTT	CASSLRGGRSDTGELFF
-	TRBD1	TRBV5-1	TRBJ2-7	TGCGCCAGCAGCTTGGGGGACAGCAAATACTACGAGCAGTACTTC	CASSLGDSKYYEQYF
-	-	TRBV4-1	TRBJ1-4	TGCGCCAGCAGCCAAAAGAGCCGGGACACATATGAAAAACTGTTTTTT	CASSQKSRDTYEKLFF
many	TRBD1	TRBV7-9	TRBJ1-5	TGTGCCAGCAGCTTAGCGGGGACAGGGGGCAATCAGCCCCAGCATTTT	CASSLAGTGGNQPQHF
-	TRBD1	TRBV11-1	TRBJ1-1	TGTGCCAGCAGACCTGGGACAGACCGAAACACTGAAGCTTTCTTT	CASRPGTDRNTEAFF
-	-	TRBV6-1	TRBJ2-5	TGTGCCAGCAGTGCAAATACAGGGGGGGGGGAGACCCAGTACTTC	CASSANTGGGETQYF
many	-	TRBV5-1	TRBJ2-2	TGCGCCAGCAGCTTGGCGTCGGTCAGGGACACCGGGGAGCTGTTTTTT	CASSLASVRDTGELFF
many	-	TRBV7-3	TRBJ2-5	TGTGCCAGCAGGTACGGGCCGAGCCAAGAGACCCAGTACTTC	CASRYGPSQETQYF
many	-	TRBV7-2	TRBJ2-7	TGTGCCAGCAGCTTCGGGACTCTTACCTACGAGCAGTACTTC	CASSFGTLTYEQYF
many	TRBD1	TRBV20-1	TRBJ2-7	TGCAGTGCAATCCGGGACAGCTCCTACGAGCAGTACTTC	CSAIRDSSYEQYF
few	TRBD1	TRBV29-1	TRBJ2-7	TGCAGCGTTGTGAGGGGGACAGGGGGCCTCGAGCAGTACTTC	CSVVRGTGGLEQYF
many	TRBD2	TRBV20-1	TRBJ2-7	TGCAGTGCTAGAGATTGGGCCGGGACTAGCGATCTCGAGCAGTACTTC	CSARDWAGTSDLEQYF
many	-	TRBV12-3/TRBV12-4	TRBJ1-2	TGTGCCAGCAGTCAAAGGGTCAACTATGGCTACACCTTC	CASSQRVNYGYTF
many	-	TRBV24-1	TRBJ2-7	TGTGCCACCAGTGCAGGGGAAACCTACGAGCAGTACTTC	CATSAGETYEQYF
-	TRBD1	TRBV20-1	TRBJ1-2	TGCAGTGCTCTAGGGGATTTCCGGGACAGGGGCTATGGCTACACCTTC	CSALGDFRDRGYGYTF
-	TRBD1	TRBV10-3	TRBJ1-2	TGTGCCATCGCTCAGGGAACAGGGGGATCGGGCGGCTATGGCTACACCTTC	CAIAQGTGGSGGYGYTF
-	TRBD2	TRBV15	TRBJ2-3	TGTGCCACCAGCAGAGATCGGCAACGGGGGGGCCGAACAGATACGCAGTATTTT	CATSRDRQRGGRTDTQYF
many	-	TRBV7-9	TRBJ2-1	TGTGCCATCAGCTCCTCGGTTGAGGGATTCGGAGATGAGCAGTTCTTC	CAISSSVEGFGDEQFF
many	-	TRBV9	TRBJ2-5	TGTGCCAGCAGCTCTTACAGGGACATCCAAGAGACCCAGTACTTC	CASSSYRDIQETQYF
many	TRBD2	TRBV28	TRBJ2-3	TGTGCCAGCAGTTTTGAAGGGGCTGAGACTAGCGGGGGTCCTACTAGCACAGATACGCAGTATTTT	CASSFEGAETSGGPTSTDTQYF
many	-	TRBV5-1	TRBJ2-7	TGCGCCAGCAGCTTGAATGGCGGGGAGTCCTACGAGCAGTACTTC	CASSLNGGESYEQYF
many	-	TRBV19	TRBJ2-1	TGTGCCAGTAGTATTGCGGCCGGGGTTGAGGAGCAGTTCTTC	CASSIAAGVEEQFF
few	TRBD2	TRBV12-3/TRBV12-4	TRBJ2-1	TGTGCCAGCAGTTTCCTGACCCCCGGGACTAGCGGCCCCATAGGGCCATACAATGAGCAGTTCTTC	CASSFLTPGTSGPIGPYNEQFF
few	TRBD1	TRBV4-3	TRBJ1-2	TGCGCCAGCAGCCAAGGGGACAGGAAGGCCCATGGCTACACCTTC	CASSQGDRKAHGYTF
many	TRBD1	TRBV5-1	TRBJ2-3	TGCGCCAGCAGCGGCGGACAGGCCACAGATACGCAGTATTTT	CASSGGQATDTQYF
many	TRBD2	TRBV20-1	TRBJ2-3	TGCAGTGCTGGGGGTTCCCTAGCGGTGGGCACAGATACGCAGTATTTT	CSAGGSLAVGTDTQYF
many	TRBD2	TRBV7-9	TRBJ2-2	TGTGCCAGCAGCCTAGCGGGACTGCTACCGAACACCGGGGAGCTGTTTTTT	CASSLAGLLPNTGELFF
many	TRBD2	TRBV7-9	TRBJ2-7	TGTGCCAGCAGCGCTAGGGGACTAGCGGGGACCTACGAGCAGTACTTC	CASSARGLAGTYEQYF
-	-	TRBV7-9	TRBJ2-7	TGTGCCAGCAGCTTAGGTCCGGGGCTCTCCTACGAGCAGTACTTC	CASSLGPGLSYEQYF
few	-	TRBV7-2	TRBJ2-5	TGTGCCAGCAGCCAGCGGAACTTGCATGGGACCCAGTACTTC	CASSQRNLHGTQYF
many	TRBD1	TRBV20-1	TRBJ1-2	TGCAGTGCTTCTTCCGGGACAGGGAGTAACTATGGCTACACCTTC	CSASSGTGSNYGYTF
many	TRBD2	TRBV5-1	TRBJ2-1	TGCGCCAGCAGCTGGTCAGGGAGGGAGATCAATGAGCAGTTCTTC	CASSWSGREINEQFF
-	-	TRBV11-2	TRBJ2-3	TGTGCCAGCAGCTCTAACAGAGCTAGCACAGATACGCAGTATTTT	CASSSNRASTDTQYF
few	TRBD2	TRBV18	TRBJ2-1	TGTGCCAGCTCAGTCACTAGCGCCCACTCCTACAATGAGCAGTTCTTC	CASSVTSAHSYNEQFF
many	-	TRBV12-3/TRBV12-4	TRBJ2-2	TGTGCCAGCAGTTTAGGGGATAGATTCCGGACTCGTGAAGGGGAGCTGTTTTTT	CASSLGDRFRTREGELFF
-	-	TRBV5-1	TRBJ1-2	TGCGCCAGCAGCTTCGACGGAAGGGGACCCGAACTACACTATGGCTACACCTTC	CASSFDGRGPELHYGYTF
many	-	TRBV18	TRBJ1-1	TGTGCCAGCTCAAATTCCAGGGACACTGAAGCTTTCTTT	CASSNSRDTEAFF
many	-	TRBV5-1	TRBJ2-6	TGCGCCAGCAGCTTTGGGGGAACGGGCTCTGGGGCCAACGTCCTGACTTTC	CASSFGGTGSGANVLTF
-	TRBD2	TRBV9	TRBJ2-3	TGTGCCAGCAGCACCCTAGCGGGAGGGAGCACAGATACGCAGTATTTT	CASSTLAGGSTDTQYF
many	TRBD1	TRBV27	TRBJ2-7	TGTGCCAGCAGTTTATCCCCCAGGGGGCAACCCTACGAGCAGTACTTC	CASSLSPRGQPYEQYF
many	TRBD1	TRBV18	TRBJ2-2	TGTGCCAGCTCACCGACAGGGACCGGGGAGCTGTTTTTT	CASSPTGTGELFF